The rows below give T cell receptor beta chains drawn from one sample of a study of blood T cell repertoires in COVID-19. The method was immunoSEQ multiplex PCR; TCRdb's version includes in-frame clones alone and lacks a portion of them. This sample has around 100,000 clones, with roughly 80% found just once. Material: peripheral blood. These receptors all come from a human donor in a cohort sampled during active COVID-19. Both conserved end residues are part of each CDR3. A D gene is named only where the DNA matches it firmly. Rows give clone size only sometimes, using once, few, many, or a class for an expanded clone.

v_gene: TRBV19
j_gene: TRBJ2-6
d_gene: .
abundance: .
CDR3aa: CASSIGGAGANVLTF
CDR3nt: TGTGCCAGTAGTATAGGGGGGGCTGGGGCCAACGTCCTGACTTTC

v_gene: TRBV10-3
j_gene: TRBJ2-7
d_gene: TRBD1
abundance: .
CDR3aa: CAAGTGFYEQYF
CDR3nt: TGTGCCGCCGGGACAGGGTTCTACGAGCAGTACTTC

v_gene: TRBV18
j_gene: TRBJ1-4
d_gene: .
abundance: few
CDR3aa: CASSPTARAGFEKLFF
CDR3nt: TGTGCCAGCTCACCAACGGCCCGGGCGGGGTTTGAAAAACTGTTTTTT

v_gene: TRBV10-1
j_gene: TRBJ1-1
d_gene: .
abundance: many
CDR3aa: CASSVDTQNTEAFF
CDR3nt: TGCGCCAGCAGCGTGGACACCCAGAACACTGAAGCTTTCTTT

v_gene: TRBV27
j_gene: TRBJ1-2
d_gene: TRBD1
abundance: once
CDR3aa: CASSYLTGTAAGYTF
CDR3nt: TGTGCCAGCAGTTACCTCACTGGGACAGCGGCGGGCTACACCTTC

v_gene: TRBV11-2
j_gene: TRBJ2-4
d_gene: TRBD1
abundance: .
CDR3aa: CASSLDRVGGLNIQYF
CDR3nt: TGTGCCAGCAGCTTAGATCGGGTAGGGGGCCTAAACATTCAGTACTTC

v_gene: TRBV9
j_gene: TRBJ1-1
d_gene: .
abundance: .
CDR3aa: CASSTIPGGENTEAFF
CDR3nt: TGTGCCAGCAGCACAATCCCAGGAGGGGAGAACACTGAAGCTTTCTTT

v_gene: TRBV7-9
j_gene: TRBJ1-2
d_gene: TRBD1
abundance: .
CDR3aa: CASRGTGGHYGYTF
CDR3nt: TGTGCCAGCAGGGGGACAGGGGGCCACTATGGCTACACCTTC

v_gene: TRBV18
j_gene: TRBJ1-2
d_gene: TRBD1
abundance: .
CDR3aa: CASSPSQGAGYGYTF
CDR3nt: TGTGCCAGCTCACCATCACAGGGGGCGGGCTATGGCTACACCTTC

v_gene: TRBV4-2
j_gene: TRBJ2-1
d_gene: .
abundance: .
CDR3aa: CASSPRSLGGLGNEQFF
CDR3nt: TGTGCCAGCAGCCCCCGTTCCCTCGGGGGGCTCGGCAATGAGCAGTTCTTC

v_gene: TRBV7-2
j_gene: TRBJ2-1
d_gene: TRBD2
abundance: .
CDR3aa: CASSLVASSGGGSYNEQFF
CDR3nt: TGTGCCAGCAGCTTAGTTGCTTCCAGCGGGGGGGGGTCCTACAATGAGCAGTTCTTC

v_gene: TRBV5-1
j_gene: TRBJ1-1
d_gene: .
abundance: once
CDR3aa: CASSLGGGFTEAFF
CDR3nt: TGCGCCAGCAGCTTGGGAGGGGGTTTCACTGAAGCTTTCTTT

v_gene: TRBV13
j_gene: TRBJ2-1
d_gene: .
abundance: .
CDR3aa: CASSNSSLWGPVNEQFF
CDR3nt: TGTGCCAGCAGCAACTCCTCGCTCTGGGGGCCGGTCAATGAGCAGTTCTTC

v_gene: TRBV18
j_gene: TRBJ1-5
d_gene: .
abundance: .
CDR3aa: CASSPSGDNQPQHF
CDR3nt: TGTGCCAGCTCACCGTCGGGGGATAATCAGCCCCAGCATTTT

v_gene: TRBV5-5
j_gene: TRBJ2-3
d_gene: TRBD1
abundance: .
CDR3aa: CASSRDRGKYF
CDR3nt: TGTGCCAGCAGCCGGGACAGGGGAAAGTATTTT

v_gene: TRBV5-5
j_gene: TRBJ2-1
d_gene: TRBD2
abundance: .
CDR3aa: CASSLVPSGGPYNEQFF
CDR3nt: TGTGCCAGCAGCTTGGTGCCTAGCGGGGGCCCGTACAATGAGCAGTTCTTC

v_gene: TRBV2
j_gene: TRBJ1-4
d_gene: TRBD1
abundance: .
CDR3aa: CASRGGQTSGEKLFF
CDR3nt: TGTGCCAGCAGGGGGGGACAGACAAGTGGTGAAAAACTGTTTTTT

v_gene: TRBV9
j_gene: TRBJ2-2
d_gene: .
abundance: once
CDR3aa: CASSVVGGWTGELFF
CDR3nt: TGTGCCAGCAGCGTAGTCGGGGGTTGGACCGGGGAGCTGTTTTTT

v_gene: TRBV19
j_gene: TRBJ1-2
d_gene: .
abundance: .
CDR3aa: CASYRDGYTF
CDR3nt: TGTGCCAGTTACAGGGATGGCTACACCTTC

v_gene: TRBV27
j_gene: TRBJ1-2
d_gene: .
abundance: .
CDR3aa: CASGGGIQGNYGYTF
CDR3nt: TGTGCCAGCGGGGGGGGAATTCAGGGGAACTATGGCTACACCTTC

v_gene: TRBV6-2/TRBV6-3
j_gene: TRBJ1-1
d_gene: .
abundance: .
CDR3aa: CASSYWTDQGAFF
CDR3nt: TGTGCCAGCAGTTATTGGACAGATCAGGGAGCTTTCTTT

v_gene: TRBV14
j_gene: TRBJ1-2
d_gene: .
abundance: .
CDR3aa: CASSPRLVYGYTF
CDR3nt: TGTGCCAGCAGCCCCCGACTGGTATACGGCTACACCTTC

v_gene: TRBV27
j_gene: TRBJ2-7
d_gene: TRBD2
abundance: few
CDR3aa: CASSPRGGYEQYF
CDR3nt: TGTGCCAGCAGTCCCCGGGGGGGCTACGAGCAGTACTTC

v_gene: TRBV4-3
j_gene: TRBJ2-5
d_gene: .
abundance: .
CDR3aa: CASSQDVPGVQETQYF
CDR3nt: TGCGCCAGCAGCCAAGATGTTCCGGGGGTCCAAGAGACCCAGTACTTC

v_gene: TRBV3-1/TRBV3-2
j_gene: TRBJ2-3
d_gene: TRBD2
abundance: .
CDR3aa: CASSQGLAGAGDTQYF
CDR3nt: TGTGCCAGCAGCCAAGGGCTAGCGGGGGCCGGAGATACGCAGTATTTT

v_gene: TRBV25-1
j_gene: TRBJ2-3
d_gene: TRBD2
abundance: .
CDR3aa: CASRETSGGSDTQYF
CDR3nt: TGTGCCAGCAGGGAAACTAGCGGGGGGTCAGATACGCAGTATTTT

v_gene: TRBV14
j_gene: TRBJ2-1
d_gene: TRBD2
abundance: .
CDR3aa: CASSQTYSGGAREQFF
CDR3nt: TGTGCCAGCAGCCAGACCTACAGCGGGGGGGCTAGGGAGCAGTTCTTC

v_gene: TRBV7-8
j_gene: TRBJ2-2
d_gene: TRBD2
abundance: .
CDR3aa: CASSFRGGGTGELFF
CDR3nt: TGTGCCAGCAGCTTTCGGGGGGGTGGCACCGGGGAGCTGTTTTTT

v_gene: TRBV5-1
j_gene: TRBJ1-2
d_gene: TRBD1
abundance: .
CDR3aa: CASSLDRGNYGYTF
CDR3nt: TGCGCCAGCAGCTTGGACAGGGGGAACTATGGCTACACCTTC

v_gene: TRBV6-5
j_gene: TRBJ1-1
d_gene: TRBD1
abundance: .
CDR3aa: CASRYRQGGTEAFF
CDR3nt: TGTGCCAGCAGATACCGACAGGGAGGTACTGAAGCTTTCTTT

v_gene: TRBV11-2
j_gene: TRBJ1-4
d_gene: .
abundance: .
CDR3aa: CASSILGGEINEKLFF
CDR3nt: TGTGCCAGCAGCATCTTAGGTGGAGAGATTAATGAAAAACTGTTTTTT

v_gene: TRBV5-1
j_gene: TRBJ1-3
d_gene: .
abundance: .
CDR3aa: CASSLEGPGDTIYF
CDR3nt: TGCGCCAGCAGTTTGGAAGGGCCAGGGGACACCATATATTTT

v_gene: TRBV7-9
j_gene: TRBJ2-1
d_gene: TRBD2
abundance: few
CDR3aa: CASRVTSGGAHNEQFF
CDR3nt: TGTGCCAGCAGGGTAACCAGCGGGGGGGCCCACAATGAGCAGTTCTTC

v_gene: TRBV14
j_gene: TRBJ1-2
d_gene: .
abundance: few
CDR3aa: CASSQVYPGSSYTF
CDR3nt: TGTGCCAGCAGCCAAGTGTACCCCGGGAGTTCCTACACCTTC

v_gene: TRBV11-2
j_gene: TRBJ1-3
d_gene: .
abundance: few
CDR3aa: CASSILTGSGNTIYF
CDR3nt: TGTGCCAGCAGCATCTTGACAGGCTCTGGAAACACCATATATTTT

v_gene: TRBV7-2
j_gene: TRBJ1-2
d_gene: TRBD1
abundance: .
CDR3aa: CARTDRGTNYGYTF
CDR3nt: TGTGCCAGAACCGACAGGGGAACTAACTATGGCTACACCTTC

v_gene: TRBV7-9
j_gene: TRBJ2-1
d_gene: .
abundance: few
CDR3aa: CASSVGAGVGEQFF
CDR3nt: TGTGCCAGCAGCGTCGGGGCAGGGGTCGGTGAGCAGTTCTTC

v_gene: TRBV5-4
j_gene: TRBJ2-2
d_gene: TRBD2
abundance: .
CDR3aa: CASTLLGAGGPGELFF
CDR3nt: TGTGCCAGCACCTTGCTAGGAGCGGGGGGGCCCGGGGAGCTGTTTTTT

v_gene: TRBV5-1
j_gene: TRBJ1-2
d_gene: TRBD1
abundance: .
CDR3aa: CASSYGDRENYGYTF
CDR3nt: TGCGCCAGCAGCTACGGGGACAGGGAAAACTATGGCTACACCTTC

v_gene: TRBV15
j_gene: TRBJ1-3
d_gene: .
abundance: .
CDR3aa: CATSRDWGGGNTIYF
CDR3nt: TGTGCCACCAGCAGAGATTGGGGCGGTGGAAACACCATATATTTT

v_gene: TRBV27
j_gene: TRBJ2-3
d_gene: TRBD2
abundance: .
CDR3aa: CASSFPPGLGGGDTQYF
CDR3nt: TGTGCCAGCAGTTTCCCTCCGGGACTAGGGGGAGGGGATACGCAGTATTTT

v_gene: TRBV25-1
j_gene: TRBJ1-6
d_gene: TRBD1
abundance: .
CDR3aa: CASTQGGDSPLHF
CDR3nt: TGTGCCAGCACCCAGGGGGGTGATTCACCCCTCCACTTT

v_gene: TRBV18
j_gene: TRBJ2-7
d_gene: TRBD1
abundance: .
CDR3aa: CASSPLSYGTEYYEQYF
CDR3nt: TGTGCCAGCTCACCACTGAGTTACGGGACAGAGTACTACGAGCAGTACTTC

v_gene: TRBV7-2
j_gene: TRBJ1-2
d_gene: TRBD1
abundance: .
CDR3aa: CASSVNQGEGYTF
CDR3nt: TGTGCCAGCAGCGTAAATCAGGGGGAAGGCTACACCTTC

v_gene: TRBV11-3
j_gene: TRBJ2-1
d_gene: .
abundance: .
CDR3aa: CASRPPGSNEQFF
CDR3nt: TGTGCCAGCAGGCCACCAGGTTCCAATGAGCAGTTCTTC

v_gene: TRBV11-2
j_gene: TRBJ2-5
d_gene: .
abundance: few
CDR3aa: CASSLGGPSSGATQYF
CDR3nt: TGTGCCAGCAGCTTAGGAGGGCCATCCTCGGGCGCGACCCAGTACTTC

v_gene: TRBV5-1
j_gene: TRBJ1-1
d_gene: .
abundance: .
CDR3aa: CASSFLSLNTEAFF
CDR3nt: TGCGCCAGCAGCTTCCTATCCTTGAACACTGAAGCTTTCTTT

v_gene: TRBV5-4
j_gene: TRBJ1-6
d_gene: TRBD1
abundance: .
CDR3aa: CASSLEGAYVSPLHF
CDR3nt: TGTGCCAGCAGCTTGGAGGGGGCGTACGTCTCACCCCTCCACTTT

v_gene: TRBV6-1
j_gene: TRBJ2-5
d_gene: .
abundance: .
CDR3aa: CASSEPYLGTQYF
CDR3nt: TGTGCCAGCAGTGAACCGTATCTCGGGACCCAGTACTTC

v_gene: TRBV5-4
j_gene: TRBJ1-1
d_gene: .
abundance: .
CDR3aa: CASSGGRVRTEAFF
CDR3nt: TGTGCCAGCAGCGGAGGTCGGGTCCGCACTGAAGCTTTCTTT

v_gene: TRBV7-3
j_gene: TRBJ2-1
d_gene: .
abundance: .
CDR3aa: CASSLRGSRDRGGNEQFF
CDR3nt: TGTGCCAGCAGCTTAAGGGGGTCCCGGGACCGTGGGGGGAATGAGCAGTTCTTC

v_gene: TRBV2
j_gene: TRBJ2-3
d_gene: TRBD2
abundance: .
CDR3aa: CASSERAGGLGDTQYF
CDR3nt: TGTGCCAGCAGTGAGCGAGCGGGGGGGCTGGGGGATACGCAGTATTTT

v_gene: TRBV4-3
j_gene: TRBJ2-7
d_gene: .
abundance: .
CDR3aa: CASSQLLDPLYEQYF
CDR3nt: TGCGCCAGCAGCCAATTACTAGACCCTCTCTACGAGCAGTACTTC